This T cell receptor beta chain was retrieved from a study of Graves' ophthalmopathy and Graves' hyperthyroidism. Study outcomes and limitations: Blood also held most thyroid clonotypes expanded above 0.001 frequency.

Transcripts of RNA were the source for amplifying TCR beta CDR3 regions. First-round RT-PCR with HTBI primers preceded a second-round multiplex PCR. One entry per CDR3 protein results from TCRdb running MiXCR on the multiplex PCR reads. The data hold about 240,000 distinct CDR3 sequences, with about 47% observed a single time. This clonotype was detected many times. Its matching antigen is unknown. V was shortened by 1 base and J by 8 bases, with 13 bases between the two germline ends. CDR3 length: 15 residues. Germline V gives CDR1 SGDLS, CDR2 YYNGEE. This receptor was taken from an adult man with Graves' ophthalmopathy. This chain uses TRBV9 with TRBJ1-6, with unresolved D. Source material: peripheral blood. CDR3: CASSVRSDGYSPLHF. CDR3 coding DNA: TGTGCCAGCAGCGTACGTTCGGACGGATATTCACCCCTCCACTTT.